Listed below are T cell receptor beta chains from one sample, sequenced in a study of identical twins. Via MiXCR, TCRdb re-called the 5' RACE reads, giving one row per CDR3 protein. The data contain hundreds of thousands of distinct CDR3 sequences, 6% to 6.5% of them singletons. The sample taken for sequencing was naive T cells sorted from blood. The receptor set was obtained from a man aged 18 to 29 in good health. Both conserved end residues are part of each CDR3. D genes are given only for firm matches. A clone size is listed for some rows: how often the clone was seen (once, few, many), or a class if it is expanded.

D: -; J: TRBJ2-3; size: few; V: TRBV7-6; DNA: TGTGCCAGCAGCTCCCAAGACGGTGAGGCCCCAGATACGCAGTATTTT; CDR3: CASSSQDGEAPDTQYF
D: TRBD2; J: TRBJ2-1; size: many; V: TRBV9; DNA: TGTGCCAGCACCTATAGCGGGAGCCCGAACAATGAGCAGTTCTTC; CDR3: CASTYSGSPNNEQFF
D: -; J: TRBJ1-1; size: many; V: TRBV12-3/TRBV12-4; DNA: TGTGCCAGCAGTCGAAACCTATTGGGCACTGAAGCTTTCTTT; CDR3: CASSRNLLGTEAFF
D: -; J: TRBJ2-1; size: many; V: TRBV24-1; DNA: TGTGCCACCAGTGTGGGCGGCTACAATGAGCAGTTCTTC; CDR3: CATSVGGYNEQFF
D: TRBD2; J: TRBJ2-3; size: many; V: TRBV6-1; DNA: TGTGCCAGCCGCCTCGGACTAGCGGCCACAGATACGCAGTATTTT; CDR3: CASRLGLAATDTQYF
D: TRBD2; J: TRBJ2-3; size: -; V: TRBV5-1; DNA: TGCGCCAGCAGCTCAAGGGGCGGGAGGGCCTCAGATACGCAGTATTTT; CDR3: CASSSRGGRASDTQYF
D: TRBD1; J: TRBJ2-7; size: few; V: TRBV5-1; DNA: TGCGCCAGCACCGGCCGGGACAGGGACTACGAGCAGTACTTC; CDR3: CASTGRDRDYEQYF
D: TRBD2; J: TRBJ2-3; size: many; V: TRBV12-3/TRBV12-4; DNA: TGTGCCAGCAGTCCCACGGAAGGCGGGAGGGCCGGCAGCACAGATACGCAGTATTTT; CDR3: CASSPTEGGRAGSTDTQYF
D: -; J: TRBJ2-7; size: -; V: TRBV27; DNA: TGTGCCAGCATAGGAGGGGACGAGCAGTACTTC; CDR3: CASIGGDEQYF
D: -; J: TRBJ2-7; size: -; V: TRBV7-2; DNA: TGTGCCAGCAGCTTAGTGGTTAGCGTCTACGAGCAGTACTTC; CDR3: CASSLVVSVYEQYF
D: -; J: TRBJ2-2; size: few; V: TRBV20-1; DNA: TGCAGTGCTAGATTCTTAGGGCAGGTGGCCGGGGAGCTGTTTTTT; CDR3: CSARFLGQVAGELFF